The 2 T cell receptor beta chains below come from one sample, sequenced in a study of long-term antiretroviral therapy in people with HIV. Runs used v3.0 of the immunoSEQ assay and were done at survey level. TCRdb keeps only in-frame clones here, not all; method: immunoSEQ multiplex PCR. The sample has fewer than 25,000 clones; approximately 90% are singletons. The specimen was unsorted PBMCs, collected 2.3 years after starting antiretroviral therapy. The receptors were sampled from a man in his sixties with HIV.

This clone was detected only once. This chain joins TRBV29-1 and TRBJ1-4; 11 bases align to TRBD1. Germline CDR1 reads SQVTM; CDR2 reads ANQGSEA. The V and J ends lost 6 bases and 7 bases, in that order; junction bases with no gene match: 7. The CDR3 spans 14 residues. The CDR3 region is CSVADRGRSEKLFF. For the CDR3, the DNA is TGCAGCGTGGCGGACAGGGGGCGGAGTGAAAAACTGTTTTTT.

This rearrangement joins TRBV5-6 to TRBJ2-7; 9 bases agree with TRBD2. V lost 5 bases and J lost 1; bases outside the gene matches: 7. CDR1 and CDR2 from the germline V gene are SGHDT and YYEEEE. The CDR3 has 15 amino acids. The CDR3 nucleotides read TGTGCCAGCAGGGGTGGGCTAGCGGGGTCCTACGAGCAGTACTTC. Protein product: CASRGGLAGSYEQYF.